These 13 T cell receptor beta chains were sequenced from one sample in a study of identical twins. Via MiXCR, TCRdb re-called the 5' RACE reads, giving one row per CDR3 protein. The sample includes 450,000 to 500,000 distinct CDR3 sequences, 13% to 15% of them seen just once. These data were likewise used in another study, on yellow fever vaccine responses in identical twins.

Sequenced input: CD4+ T cells sorted from blood. These receptors were taken from a woman aged 18 to 35 in good health.

The chain has TRBV27 and TRBJ2-7; 10 nucleotides agree with TRBD1. CDR1 and CDR2 (germline): MNHEY, SMNVEV (reference sequence). The CDR3 runs to 15 residues. Trimming at V came to 8 bases and at J to 4 bases, leaving 11 bases not matched to a gene. The CDR3 coding sequence is TGTGCCAGCCGCCGGACGGGACAGGGGAGTTACGAGCAGTACTTC. This encodes CASRRTGQGSYEQYF.

This clonotype was seen ten or more times. The V and J genes are TRBV4-2 and TRBJ1-4; 8 bases agree with TRBD1. The junction had 3 bases not matched to a gene; V was cut back by 2 bases and J by 10 bases. The CDR3 sequence is 13 residues long. Germline assignment: CDR1 LGHNA and CDR2 YNFKEQ. The CDR3 region is CASSQQGASKLFF. In DNA, the CDR3 is TGTGCCAGCAGCCAACAGGGGGCGTCAAAACTGTTTTTT.

This clonotype was seen more than once but under ten times. The chain combines TRBV20-1 with TRBJ2-7, with 12 bases identical to TRBD1. There are 13 residues in the CDR3. The germline V gene has CDR1 DFQATT and CDR2 SNEGSKA (reference sequence). With V trimmed by 6 bases and J by 2 bases, 2 bases remained unmatched. The CDR3 DNA sequence: TGCAGTGCGGGACAGGGGGCCGCCTACGAGCAGTACTTC. This encodes CSAGQGAAYEQYF.

The CDR3 nucleotides read TGTGCCAGCATCGGACTAGGATTTGCTGGGGCCAACGTCCTGACTTTC. Its translation is CASIGLGFAGANVLTF. This sequence joins TRBV6-1 and TRBJ2-6; 7 bases align to TRBD2. CDR1 MNHNS and CDR2 SASEGT come from the germline V gene. The CDR3 runs 16 residues. J was trimmed by 2 bases and V by 7 bases; bases with no gene match: 8.

The chain uses TRBV2 and TRBJ2-1, with 9 bases lining up with TRBD1. CDR3 length: 17 amino acids. CDR1 and CDR2 (germline): SNHLY, FYNNEI. With V trimmed by 0 bases and J by 13 bases, 16 bases remained unmatched. Written as DNA, the CDR3 is TGTGCCAGCAGTGAAGCCTCCGCGGGACAGGGTCAACCCCGACAGTTCTTC. It encodes CASSEASAGQGQPRQFF.

This clonotype was picked up a small number of times. The chain employs TRBV7-9 and TRBJ2-7, with 10 bases that match TRBD1. J lost 1 base, V lost 3 bases, and 6 bases had no gene match. This CDR3 has 16 residues. CDR1 and CDR2 from the germline V gene are SEHNR and FQNEAQ (reference sequence). CDR3 sequence reads: CASSFYRDRGSYEQYF. In DNA, the CDR3 is TGTGCCAGCAGCTTTTACCGGGACAGGGGTTCCTACGAGCAGTACTTC.

The chain joins TRBV7-3 to TRBJ2-1; unclear D gene. The CDR3 totals 13 residues. CDR1 SGHTA and CDR2 FQGTGA come from the germline V gene. Trimming left V 5 bases short and J 8 bases short, with 13 bases between. CDR3 region: CASSPRAHYEQFF. The CDR3 coding sequence is TGTGCCAGCAGCCCCCGCGCCCACTATGAGCAGTTCTTC.

The chain is built from TRBV7-3 and TRBJ2-3, with 7 bases that match TRBD2. The CDR3 contains 15 residues. The J segment lost 6 bases and the V segment lost 5 bases, leaving 11 bases of the junction unmatched. Per the germline V gene, CDR1 is SGHTA and CDR2 is FQGTGA. The CDR3 nucleotides are TGTGCCAGCAGCCCCGGCAGGGCTAGCGGCGATACGCAGTATTTT. It encodes CASSPGRASGDTQYF.

This clonotype was picked up a small number of times. The chain is built from TRBV11-2 and TRBJ2-1; 7 bases align to TRBD1. Germline values: CDR1 SGHAT, CDR2 FQNNGV. V lost 3 bases, J lost 1 base, and 12 bases stayed unmatched. This CDR3 comprises 18 residues. The CDR3 DNA sequence: TGTGCCAGCAGCTTTGGGTTAGGGGGCTTCGGGTCCTACAATGAGCAGTTCTTC. It specifies CASSFGLGGFGSYNEQFF.

This clonotype was detected a few times. The chain carries TRBV10-3 and TRBJ2-7; weak D call: TRBD2 (6 bases). The germline V gene has CDR1 ENHRY and CDR2 SYGVKD. CDR3 length: 12 residues. CDR3 in DNA: TGTGCTCCCGGGTGGGGGGAACCCGGGCAGTACTTC. Its protein product is CAPGWGEPGQYF.

This clonotype appeared once. The chain is built from TRBV5-1 and TRBJ2-3; 8 nucleotides agree with TRBD2. In germline, CDR1 is SGHRS, CDR2 YFSETQ. With 0 bases clipped from V and 5 bases from J, the junction kept 5 bases outside the gene matches. The CDR3 consists of 15 residues. CDR3 residues: CASSLGAGVEDTQYF. Here the CDR3 DNA reads TGCGCCAGCAGCTTGGGAGCGGGAGTTGAAGATACGCAGTATTTT. Full variable domain (missing parts from reference TRBV5-1 and TRBJ2-3): KAGVTQTPRYLIKTRGQQVTLSCSPISGHRSVSWYQQTPGQGLQFLFEYFSETQRNKGNFPGRFSGRQFSNSRSEMNVSTLELGDSALYLCASSLGAGVEDTQYFGPGTRLTVL.

CDR3 protein: CASSLTNPTRTSDLVTDTQYF. As DNA, the CDR3 is TGTGCCAGCAGTTTAACCAATCCAACCCGGACTAGCGACCTAGTCACAGATACGCAGTATTTT. The chain couples TRBV28 to TRBJ2-3, with 9 bases lining up with TRBD2. The CDR3 is 21 amino acids. After removal of 2 bases from V and 2 bases from J, the junction contained 20 bases not matched to a gene. Germline-derived CDR1 and CDR2 are MDHEN and SYDVKM.

The table lists this clonotype with a few counts. This chain links TRBV12-5 with TRBJ2-1, with TRBD1 as a possible D gene (7 bases). Between the trimmed V and J ends, which lost 1 base and 7 bases, there was a span of 17 bases. The germline V gene encodes CDR1 LGHNT and CDR2 FRNRAP. There are 16 residues in the CDR3. The CDR3 loop reads CASGLGNRGGMNEQFF. The CDR3 nucleotides are TGTGCTAGTGGTTTGGGAAACAGGGGAGGAATGAATGAGCAGTTCTTC.